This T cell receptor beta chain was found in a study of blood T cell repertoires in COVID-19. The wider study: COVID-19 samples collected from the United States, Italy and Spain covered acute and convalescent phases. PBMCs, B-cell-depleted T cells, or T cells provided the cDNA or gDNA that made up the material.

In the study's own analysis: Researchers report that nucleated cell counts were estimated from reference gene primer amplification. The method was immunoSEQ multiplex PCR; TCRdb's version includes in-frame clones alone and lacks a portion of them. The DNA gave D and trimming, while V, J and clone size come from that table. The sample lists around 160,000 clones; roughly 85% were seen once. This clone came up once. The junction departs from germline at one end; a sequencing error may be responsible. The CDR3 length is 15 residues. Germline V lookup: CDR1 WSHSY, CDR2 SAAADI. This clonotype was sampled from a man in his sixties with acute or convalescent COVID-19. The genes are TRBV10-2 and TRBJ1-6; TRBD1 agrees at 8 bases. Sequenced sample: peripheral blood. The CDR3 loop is CASSDAGGYYSPLHF. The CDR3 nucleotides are TGCGCCAGCAGTGACGCAGGGGGCTATTATTCACCCCTCCACTTT.